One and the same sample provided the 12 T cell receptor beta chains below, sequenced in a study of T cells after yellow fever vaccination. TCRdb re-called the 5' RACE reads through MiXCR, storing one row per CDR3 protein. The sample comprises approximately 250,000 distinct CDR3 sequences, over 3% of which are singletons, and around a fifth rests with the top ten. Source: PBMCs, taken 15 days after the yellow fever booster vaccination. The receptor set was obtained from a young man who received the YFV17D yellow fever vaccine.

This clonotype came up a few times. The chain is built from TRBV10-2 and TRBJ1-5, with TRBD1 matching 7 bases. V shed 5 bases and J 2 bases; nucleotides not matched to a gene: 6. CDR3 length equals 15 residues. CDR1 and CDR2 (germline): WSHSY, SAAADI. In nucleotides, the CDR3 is TGCGCCAGCAGTATACAGGGGATTGGCAATCAGCCCCAGCATTTT. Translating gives CASSIQGIGNQPQHF.

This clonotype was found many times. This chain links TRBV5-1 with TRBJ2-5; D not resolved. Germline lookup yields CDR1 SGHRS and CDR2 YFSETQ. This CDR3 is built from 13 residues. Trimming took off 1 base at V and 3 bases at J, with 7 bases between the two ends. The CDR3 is CASSLFPEETQYF. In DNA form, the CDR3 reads TGCGCCAGCAGCTTGTTCCCTGAAGAGACCCAGTACTTC.

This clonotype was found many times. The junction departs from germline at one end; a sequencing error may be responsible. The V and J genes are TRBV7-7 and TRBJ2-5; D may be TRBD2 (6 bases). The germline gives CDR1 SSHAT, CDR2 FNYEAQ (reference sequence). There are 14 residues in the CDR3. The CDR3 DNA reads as TGTGCTAGCAGCTCCGGGGCTGGGGGGGAGACCCAGTACTTC. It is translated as CASSSGAGGETQYF.

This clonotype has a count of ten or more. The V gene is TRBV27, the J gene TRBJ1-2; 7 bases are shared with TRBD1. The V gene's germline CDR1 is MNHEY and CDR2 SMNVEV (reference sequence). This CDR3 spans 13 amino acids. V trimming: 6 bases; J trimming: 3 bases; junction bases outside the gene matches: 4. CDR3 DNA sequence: TGTGCCAGCAGCATCAGGGGGGACTATGGCTACACCTTC. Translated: CASSIRGDYGYTF.

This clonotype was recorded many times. CDR3 protein: CASSPRYGANVLTF. CDR3 DNA sequence: TGCGCCAGCAGCCCGCGTTATGGGGCCAACGTCCTGACTTTC. The chain uses TRBV5-1 and TRBJ2-6; D ambiguous. From germline, CDR1 is SGHRS and CDR2 YFSETQ. The CDR3 extends over 14 amino acids. V lost 4 bases, J lost 3 bases, and 8 bases lay in between.

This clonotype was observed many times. The CDR3 nucleotides are TGTGCCAGCAGGGGGGGAGAGACCCAGTACTTC. This translates into CASRGGETQYF. The chain joins TRBV12-3 or TRBV12-4 to TRBJ2-5; a possible D gene is TRBD2 (6 bases). CDR3 size: 11 residues. The V and J ends lost 6 bases and 4 bases respectively, with 6 bases between them.

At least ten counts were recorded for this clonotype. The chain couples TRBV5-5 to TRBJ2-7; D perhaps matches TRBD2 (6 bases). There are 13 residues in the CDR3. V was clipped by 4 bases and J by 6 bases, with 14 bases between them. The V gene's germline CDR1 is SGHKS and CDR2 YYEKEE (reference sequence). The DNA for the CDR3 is TGTGCCAGCAGCCTGGGGGGTAGGAGCGAGCAGTACGTC. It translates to CASSLGGRSEQYV.

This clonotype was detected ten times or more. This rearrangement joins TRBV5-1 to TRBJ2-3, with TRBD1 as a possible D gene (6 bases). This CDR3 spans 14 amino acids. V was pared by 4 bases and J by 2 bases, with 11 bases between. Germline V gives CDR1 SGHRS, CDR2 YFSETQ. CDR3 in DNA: TGCGCCAGCAGCCCAGGACAGACCACAGATACGCAGTATTTT. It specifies CASSPGQTTDTQYF.

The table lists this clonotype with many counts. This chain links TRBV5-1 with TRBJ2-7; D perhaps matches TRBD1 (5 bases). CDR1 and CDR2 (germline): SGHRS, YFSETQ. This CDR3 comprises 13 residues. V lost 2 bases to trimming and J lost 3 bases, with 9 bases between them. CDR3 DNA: TGCGCCAGCAGCTTAGGGGCCCACTACGAGCAGTACTTC. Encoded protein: CASSLGAHYEQYF.

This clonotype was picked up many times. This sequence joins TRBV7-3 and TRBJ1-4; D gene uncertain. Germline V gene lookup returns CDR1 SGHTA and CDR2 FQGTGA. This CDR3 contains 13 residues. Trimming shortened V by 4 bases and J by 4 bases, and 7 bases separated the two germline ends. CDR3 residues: CASSYLNNEKLFF. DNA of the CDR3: TGTGCCAGCAGCTACCTGAATAATGAAAAACTGTTTTTT.

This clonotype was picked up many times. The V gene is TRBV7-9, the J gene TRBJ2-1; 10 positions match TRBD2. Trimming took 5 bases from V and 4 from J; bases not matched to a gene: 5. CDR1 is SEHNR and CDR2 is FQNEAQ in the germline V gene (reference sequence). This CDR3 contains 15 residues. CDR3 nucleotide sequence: TGTGCCAGCAGCCCAGCGGGGGGGCCTTACAATGAGCAGTTCTTC. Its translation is CASSPAGGPYNEQFF.

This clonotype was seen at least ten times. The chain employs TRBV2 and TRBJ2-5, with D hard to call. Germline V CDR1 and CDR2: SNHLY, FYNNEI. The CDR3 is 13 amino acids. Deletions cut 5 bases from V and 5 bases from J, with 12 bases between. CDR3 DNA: TGTGCCAGCAGTCCGGTTCCAAGGGAGACCCAGTACTTC. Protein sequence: CASSPVPRETQYF.